Listed here is a single T cell receptor beta chain. Mismatch with germline at one junction end may stem from a read error. This CDR3 spans 16 amino acids. Germline loops: CDR1 SSHAT, CDR2 FNYEAQ (reference sequence). PCR amplification relied on 60 Vbeta primers (plus 13 Jbeta primers). TCRdb keeps only in-frame clones here, not all; method: immunoSEQ multiplex PCR. Counted here are 200,000 or so clones, roughly four fifths occurring once; the ten biggest clones make up about 0.1%. The sample comes from a study of cytomegalovirus exposure and HLA in healthy donors. Sequenced: PBMCs. The clonotype originates from a boy aged 2 to 10 in good health and CMV-seronegative. The V and J genes are TRBV7-7 and TRBJ2-5; tentatively, D is TRBD2 (7 bases). As DNA, the CDR3 is TGTGCTAGCAGCTTGGGTGTGGGGGGGCCGGCAGAGACCCAGTACTTC. Protein sequence: CASSLGVGGPAETQYF.